The clone carrying this T cell receptor beta chain has at least ten counts. The data stem from a study of identical twins. MiXCR was run by TCRdb on the 5' RACE reads, yielding one entry per CDR3 protein. There are around 670,000 distinct CDR3 sequences in the sample; roughly 6.2% occur only once, and about 1.8% lies in the top ten. This sequence was found in a young man in good health. Sequenced material: naive T cells sorted from blood.

CDR3 sequence (DNA): TGTGCCAGCATAACCCCGGGACAGATTAACTATGGCTACACCTTC. Its protein product is CASITPGQINYGYTF. The chain joins TRBV28 to TRBJ1-2; TRBD1 agrees at 7 bases. Trimming took 7 bases from V and 1 from J; bases not matched to a gene: 9. The CDR3 consists of 15 residues. The germline gives CDR1 MDHEN, CDR2 SYDVKM.